The entry below describes one TCR beta chain. The antigen is not known. The data belong to a study of T cell responses to AZD1222 COVID-19 vaccine. Study-level findings and limits: Once two AZD1222 doses were given, Spike-specific TCR breadth and depth went up. Most donors were white British, females outnumbered males, and clonal diversity was possibly underestimated. Spike was spanned by vaccine-associated CD4 TCRs, with dominance at 160-218 and 743-854.

The data were produced by immunoSEQ multiplex PCR, yet TCRdb's version contains in-frame clones alone and is incomplete. The top ten clones hold around 1.6% of a sample with 90,000 to 130,000 clones, about 85% of them seen once. Sequenced here: peripheral blood, sampled on day 0 of AZD1222 vaccination. The TCR originated in an adult in good health.

The CDR3 bases are TGTGCCAGCAGTCCACAAGGAGGGGGCTACACCGGGGAGCTGTTTTTT. Translating gives CASSPQGGGYTGELFF. V usage is TRBV11-1 and J usage is TRBJ2-2; TRBD1 is a possible D gene (7 bases). The CDR3 runs 16 residues. CDR1 and CDR2 (germline): SGHAT, FQDESV (reference sequence). Trimming shortened V by 6 bases and J by 3 bases, and 17 bases separated the two germline ends.